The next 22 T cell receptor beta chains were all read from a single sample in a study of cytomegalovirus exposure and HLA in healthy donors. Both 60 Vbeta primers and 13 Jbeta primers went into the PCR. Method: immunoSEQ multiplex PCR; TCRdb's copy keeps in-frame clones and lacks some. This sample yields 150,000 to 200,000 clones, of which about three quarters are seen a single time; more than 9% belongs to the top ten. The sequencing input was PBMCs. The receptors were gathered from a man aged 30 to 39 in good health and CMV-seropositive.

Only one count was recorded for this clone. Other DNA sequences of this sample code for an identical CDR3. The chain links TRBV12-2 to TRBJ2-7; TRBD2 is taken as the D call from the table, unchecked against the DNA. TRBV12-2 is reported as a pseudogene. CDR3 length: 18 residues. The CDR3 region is CASRLPRLAGGVDHEQYF. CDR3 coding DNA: TGTGCAAGTCGCTTACCAAGACTAGCGGGAGGGGTTGACCACGAGCAGTACTTC.

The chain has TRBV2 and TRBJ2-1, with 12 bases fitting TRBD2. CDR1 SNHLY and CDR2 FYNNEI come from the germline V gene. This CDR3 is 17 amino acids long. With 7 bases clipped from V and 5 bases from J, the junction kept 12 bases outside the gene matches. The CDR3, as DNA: TGTGCCAGCATCCCCTTGGGACTAGCGGGCGTCGACAATGAGCAGTTCTTC. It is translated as CASIPLGLAGVDNEQFF.

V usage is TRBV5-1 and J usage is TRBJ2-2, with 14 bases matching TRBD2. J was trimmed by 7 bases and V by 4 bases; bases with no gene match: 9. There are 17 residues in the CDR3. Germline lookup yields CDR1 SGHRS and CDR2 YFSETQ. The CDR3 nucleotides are TGCGCCAGCAGCGTGGGACTAGCGGGAGTATTAGTCGGGGAGCTGTTTTTT. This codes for CASSVGLAGVLVGELFF.

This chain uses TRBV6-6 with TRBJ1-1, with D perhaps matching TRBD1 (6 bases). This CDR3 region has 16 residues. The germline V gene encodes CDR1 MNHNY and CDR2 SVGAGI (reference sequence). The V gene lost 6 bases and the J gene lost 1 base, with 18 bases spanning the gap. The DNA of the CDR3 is TGTGCCAGCAGCACTCGTCCGGGACAAACGAACACTGAAGCTTTCTTT. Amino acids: CASSTRPGQTNTEAFF.

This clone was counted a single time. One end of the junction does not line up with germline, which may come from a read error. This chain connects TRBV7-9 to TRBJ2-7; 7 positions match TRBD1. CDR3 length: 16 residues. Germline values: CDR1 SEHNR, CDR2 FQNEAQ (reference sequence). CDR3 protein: CSSSGQTGQTIYEQYF. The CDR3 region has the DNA TGTTCCAGCAGCGGTCAAACGGGACAGACAATCTACGAGCAGTACTTC.

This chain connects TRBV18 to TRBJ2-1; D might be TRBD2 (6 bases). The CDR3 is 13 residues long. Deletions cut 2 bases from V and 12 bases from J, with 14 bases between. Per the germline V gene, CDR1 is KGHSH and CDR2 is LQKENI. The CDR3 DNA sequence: TGTGCCAGCTCACCAGTCGGGAGCCCCGGGCAGTTCTTC. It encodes CASSPVGSPGQFF.

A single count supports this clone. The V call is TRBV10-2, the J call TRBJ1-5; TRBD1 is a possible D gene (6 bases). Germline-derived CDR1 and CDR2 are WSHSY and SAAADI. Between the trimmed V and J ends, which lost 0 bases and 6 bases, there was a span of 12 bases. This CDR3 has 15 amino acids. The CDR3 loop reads CASSESLRGIQPQHF. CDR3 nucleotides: TGCGCCAGCAGTGAGTCGTTGAGGGGGATTCAGCCCCAGCATTTT.

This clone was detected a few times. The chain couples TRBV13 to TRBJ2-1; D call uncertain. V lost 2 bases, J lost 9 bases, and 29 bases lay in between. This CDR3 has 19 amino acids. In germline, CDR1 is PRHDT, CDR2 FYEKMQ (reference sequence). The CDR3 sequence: CASSLTDPPRYLPPSEQFF. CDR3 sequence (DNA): TGTGCCAGCAGCTTAACCGACCCACCTAGATACCTCCCGCCCAGTGAGCAGTTCTTC.

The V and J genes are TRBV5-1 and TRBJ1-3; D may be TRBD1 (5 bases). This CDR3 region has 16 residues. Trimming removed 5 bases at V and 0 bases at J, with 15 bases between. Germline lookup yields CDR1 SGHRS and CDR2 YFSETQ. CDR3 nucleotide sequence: TGCGCCAGCAGTTTAATCGACAGAGCCTCTGGAAACACCATATATTTT. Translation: CASSLIDRASGNTIYF.

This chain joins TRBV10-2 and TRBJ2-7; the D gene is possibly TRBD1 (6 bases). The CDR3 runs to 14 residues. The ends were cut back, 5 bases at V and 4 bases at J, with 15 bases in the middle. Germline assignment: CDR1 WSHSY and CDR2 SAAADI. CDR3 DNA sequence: TGCGCCAGCAGTTTACCGGGACAATGGTACGAGCAGTACTTC. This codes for CASSLPGQWYEQYF.

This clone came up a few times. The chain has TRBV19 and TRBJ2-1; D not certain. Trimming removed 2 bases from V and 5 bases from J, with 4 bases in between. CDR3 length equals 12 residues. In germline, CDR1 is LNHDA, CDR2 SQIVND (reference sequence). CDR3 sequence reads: CASSIPDNEQFF. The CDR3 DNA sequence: TGTGCCAGTAGTATACCGGACAATGAGCAGTTCTTC.

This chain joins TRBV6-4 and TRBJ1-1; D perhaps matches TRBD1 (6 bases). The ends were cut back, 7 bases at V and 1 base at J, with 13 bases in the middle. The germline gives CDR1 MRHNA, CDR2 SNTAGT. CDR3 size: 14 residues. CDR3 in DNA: TGTGCCAGCAAACCGGGACATCAGAACACTGAAGCTTTCTTT. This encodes CASKPGHQNTEAFF.

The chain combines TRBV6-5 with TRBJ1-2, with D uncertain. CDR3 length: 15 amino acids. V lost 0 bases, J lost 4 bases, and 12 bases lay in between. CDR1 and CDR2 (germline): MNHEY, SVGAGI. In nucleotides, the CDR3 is TGTGCCAGCAGTTACTCGAGGGCCCTTGGCTATGGCTACACCTTC. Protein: CASSYSRALGYGYTF.

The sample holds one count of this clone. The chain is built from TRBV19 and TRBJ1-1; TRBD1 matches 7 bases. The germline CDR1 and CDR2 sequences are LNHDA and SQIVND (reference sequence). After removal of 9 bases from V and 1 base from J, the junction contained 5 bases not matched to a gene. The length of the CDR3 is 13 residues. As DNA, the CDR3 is TGTGCCAGCCTTGACAGGGAGAACACTGAAGCTTTCTTT. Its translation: CASLDRENTEAFF.

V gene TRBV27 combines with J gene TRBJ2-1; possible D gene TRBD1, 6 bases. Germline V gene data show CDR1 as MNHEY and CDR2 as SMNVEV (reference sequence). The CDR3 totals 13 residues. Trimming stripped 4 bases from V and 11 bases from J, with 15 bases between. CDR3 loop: CASSSSTGTKQFF. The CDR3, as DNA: TGTGCCAGCAGTTCTTCAACCGGGACAAAGCAGTTCTTC.

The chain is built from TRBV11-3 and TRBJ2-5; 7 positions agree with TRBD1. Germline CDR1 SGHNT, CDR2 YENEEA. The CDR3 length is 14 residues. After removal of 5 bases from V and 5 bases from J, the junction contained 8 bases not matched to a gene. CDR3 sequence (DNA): TGTGCCAGCAGCCCGACAGGGAATTGGGAGACCCAGTACTTC. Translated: CASSPTGNWETQYF.

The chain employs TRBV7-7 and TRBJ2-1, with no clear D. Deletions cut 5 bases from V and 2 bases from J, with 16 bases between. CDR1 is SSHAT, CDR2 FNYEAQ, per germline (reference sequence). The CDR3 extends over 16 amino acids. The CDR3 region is CASSPSQFYPYNEQFF. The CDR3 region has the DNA TGTGCCAGCAGCCCGTCACAGTTTTACCCCTACAATGAGCAGTTCTTC.

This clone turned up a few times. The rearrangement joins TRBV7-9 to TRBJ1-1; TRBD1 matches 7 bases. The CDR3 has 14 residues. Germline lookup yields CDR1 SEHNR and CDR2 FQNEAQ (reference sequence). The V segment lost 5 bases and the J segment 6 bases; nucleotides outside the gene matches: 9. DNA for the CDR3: TGTGCCAGCAGCCCGTTGACAGGGAGCCCTGAAGCTTTCTTT. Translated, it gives CASSPLTGSPEAFF.

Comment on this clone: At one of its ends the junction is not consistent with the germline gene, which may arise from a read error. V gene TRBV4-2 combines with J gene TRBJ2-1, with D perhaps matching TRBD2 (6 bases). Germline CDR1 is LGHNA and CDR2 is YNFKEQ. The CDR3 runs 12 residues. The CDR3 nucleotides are TGTGCCAGCAGCCAAGCTAGCGCTAGCACTATCTTC. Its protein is CASSQASASTIF.

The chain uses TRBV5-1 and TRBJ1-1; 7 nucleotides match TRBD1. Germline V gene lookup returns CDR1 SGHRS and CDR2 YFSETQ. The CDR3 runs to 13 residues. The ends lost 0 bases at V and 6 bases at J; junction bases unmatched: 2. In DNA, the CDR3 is TGCGCCAGCAGCTTGGAGGGGGCTGCTGAAGCTTTCTTT. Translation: CASSLEGAAEAFF.

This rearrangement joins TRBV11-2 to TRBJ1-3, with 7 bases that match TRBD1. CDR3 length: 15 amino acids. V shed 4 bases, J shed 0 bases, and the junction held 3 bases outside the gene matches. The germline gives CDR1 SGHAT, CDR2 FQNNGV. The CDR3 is CASSWGQTSGNTIYF. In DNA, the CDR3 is TGTGCCAGCAGCTGGGGACAGACCTCTGGAAACACCATATATTTT.

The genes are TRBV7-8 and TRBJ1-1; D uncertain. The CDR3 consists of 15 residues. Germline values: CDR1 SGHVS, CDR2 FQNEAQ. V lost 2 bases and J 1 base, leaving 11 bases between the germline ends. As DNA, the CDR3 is TGTGCCAGCAGCTTATTCGAGGGAACGAACACTGAAGCTTTCTTT. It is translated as CASSLFEGTNTEAFF.